This T cell receptor (beta chain) derives from a study of regulatory T cells in long-lasting Graves disease. Overall study findings and caveats: Fewer public clonotypes were shared by new patients (roughly 910) than by persistent patients (2,741).

Time point defined: newly diagnosed GD, antithyroid drugs for less than 3 months. From RNA extracted from PBMCs, the TCR library was made. This clonotype occurred a few times. The antigen is unknown. In building TCR beta libraries, iRepertoire HTBI primers were used together with Arm-PCR of CDR3 regions. MiXCR, applied by TCRdb to the multiplex PCR reads, yields one record per CDR3 protein. The data contain some 250,000 distinct CDR3 sequences, over 20% of them singletons. Germline V gene lookup returns CDR1 SGHVS and CDR2 FQNEAQ. Trimming removed 5 bases at V and 8 bases at J, with 15 bases between. This CDR3 comprises 14 residues.

The input for sequencing was peripheral blood mononuclear cells (PBMCs), taken at new diagnosis, from a patient treated with antithyroid drugs. The clonotype originates from a female donor with Graves disease. The chain uses TRBV7-8 and TRBJ1-4; D is unclear. CDR3 nucleotides: TGTGCCAGCAGCCATACATCAAGGCCGGAAAAACTGTTTTTT. It yields the protein CASSHTSRPEKLFF.